This TCR beta chain came from a study of blood T cell repertoires in COVID-19. Clones were read by immunoSEQ multiplex PCR, and TCRdb kept only the in-frame ones, dropping some. The top ten clones hold 24% of a sample with around 30,000 clones, 65% to 90% of them seen once. The sequenced material came from peripheral blood. This TCR derives from a human donor in a cohort sampled during active COVID-19.

The CDR3 DNA sequence: TGTGCCAGCAGCTTAAGCTATAATCAGGGGCCCTACGAGCAGTACTTC. Amino acids: CASSLSYNQGPYEQYF. The chain recombines TRBV7-6 with TRBJ2-7; D may be TRBD1 (6 bases). The CDR3 totals 16 residues. The germline CDR1 and CDR2 sequences are SGHVS and FNYEAQ. Trimming stripped 2 bases from V and 2 bases from J, with 16 bases between.